Listed here are 12 T cell receptor beta chains from one sample, sequenced in a study of radiation and T cells in renal cell carcinoma. The time point denotes: baseline pretreatment blood. Treatment in this sample: 15 Gy SBRT to primary tumor, nephrectomy 4 weeks later. Produced via immunoSEQ multiplex PCR; TCRdb's table is partial and in-frame only. The repertoire holds tens of thousands of clones, with 82% as singletons. This specimen consisted of blood, obtained from a patient whose treatment included radiotherapy and nephrectomy. Receptors were obtained from a man between 60 and 75 years old with renal cell carcinoma.

Turning to this clone: A much more abundant neighbour one base away suggests this may be a read error. This CDR3 is also generated by other DNA sequences in the sample. The chain recombines TRBV5-1 with TRBJ2-2; D remains ambiguous. V gave up 0 bases and J gave up 0 bases, with 3 bases separating them. Germline assignment: CDR1 SGHRS and CDR2 YFSETQ. The CDR3 runs 14 residues. The CDR3 nucleotides are TGCGCCAGCAGCTTGGGTGCGAACACCGGGGAGCTGTTTTTT. The encoded protein is CASSLGANTGELFF.

This rearrangement joins TRBV5-4 to TRBJ2-5; perhaps TRBD2 as D (6 bases). CDR3 length equals 14 residues. V lost 0 bases, J lost 7 bases, and 13 bases lay in between. In germline, CDR1 is SGHNT, CDR2 YYREEE (reference sequence). CDR3 in DNA: TGTGCCAGCAGCTTGGTTCGCGGGGACGGGACCCAGTACTTC. Translating it yields CASSLVRGDGTQYF.

The chain joins TRBV6-5 to TRBJ2-5; the D is unclear. The CDR3 totals 11 residues. The V and J ends lost 4 bases and 4 bases respectively, with 4 bases between them. From germline, CDR1 is MNHEY and CDR2 SVGAGI. The CDR3 protein is CASSSRETQYF. In DNA form, the CDR3 reads TGTGCCAGCAGTTCGAGAGAGACCCAGTACTTC.

V usage is TRBV14 and J usage is TRBJ2-7; D call uncertain. Germline V gene sequence: CDR1 SGHDN, CDR2 FVKESK. This CDR3 contains 15 residues. Trimming took off 4 bases at V and 0 bases at J, with 13 bases between the two ends. CDR3 residues: CASSPVYDASYEQYF. CDR3 coding DNA: TGTGCCAGCAGCCCGGTGTACGACGCCTCCTACGAGCAGTACTTC.

V usage is TRBV7-7 and J usage is TRBJ2-2; TRBD2 is a possible D gene (5 bases). CDR1 and CDR2 (germline): SSHAT, FNYEAQ (reference sequence). The germline V and J ends were trimmed by 2 bases and 6 bases, with 16 bases remaining between them. The CDR3 extends over 16 amino acids. The CDR3 here is CASSLSVGVFAGELFF. Written as DNA, the CDR3 is TGTGCCAGCAGCTTATCGGTCGGGGTATTCGCCGGGGAGCTGTTTTTT.

The V call is TRBV7-7, the J call TRBJ2-3, with a tentative D call TRBD2 (6 bases). The CDR3 is 14 amino acids. V lost 5 bases, J lost 1 base, and 10 bases lay in between. Germline values: CDR1 SSHAT, CDR2 FNYEAQ (reference sequence). Here the CDR3 DNA reads TGTGCCAGCAGCCGAAGCGGGCGCACAGATACGCAGTATTTT. The encoded protein is CASSRSGRTDTQYF.

This clone was seen more than once but under ten times. The rearrangement joins TRBV10-2 to TRBJ2-7; 7 nucleotides line up with TRBD2. The length of the CDR3 is 16 residues. With V trimmed by 3 bases and J by 4 bases, 12 bases remained unmatched. Germline loops: CDR1 WSHSY, CDR2 SAAADI. In nucleotides, the CDR3 is TGCGCCAGCAGTGACCCCAAACTGGGCGGGGGTTACGAGCAGTACTTC. Its protein product is CASSDPKLGGGYEQYF.

The chain couples TRBV5-4 to TRBJ2-3; weak D call: TRBD2 (6 bases). CDR1 and CDR2 from the germline V gene are SGHNT and YYREEE (reference sequence). Trimming pared 5 bases from V and 0 bases from J, leaving 13 bases between. This CDR3 has 15 residues. The DNA of the CDR3 is TGTGCCAGCAGGATGGGACTGACTAGCACAGATACGCAGTATTTT. It translates to CASRMGLTSTDTQYF.

This clone was detected once. The V and J genes are TRBV15 and TRBJ1-5; D is undetermined. The CDR3 loop spans 15 amino acids. The germline CDR1 and CDR2 sequences are LNHNV and YYDKDF (reference sequence). Trimming removed 0 bases from V and 7 bases from J, with 13 bases in between. The CDR3 bases are TGTGCCACCAGCAGAGATAGGAACGTTGGGCAGCCCCAGCATTTT. Amino acid sequence: CATSRDRNVGQPQHF.

CDR3 DNA sequence: TGCGCCAGCAGCTTGGGACTAGCGGAAAACATTCAGTACTTC. Translating gives CASSLGLAENIQYF. V is TRBV5-1 and J is TRBJ2-4; the match to TRBD2 covers 9 bases. This CDR3 has 14 amino acids. Losses at the gene ends were 0 bases for V and 5 bases for J; bases not matched to a gene: 0. Germline V gene sequence: CDR1 SGHRS, CDR2 YFSETQ. Full variable domain (outside the CDR3, taken from reference TRBV5-1 and TRBJ2-4): KAGVTQTPRYLIKTRGQQVTLSCSPISGHRSVSWYQQTPGQGLQFLFEYFSETQRNKGNFPGRFSGRQFSNSRSEMNVSTLELGDSALYLCASSLGLAENIQYFGAGTRLSVL.

The V gene is TRBV11-2, the J gene TRBJ2-7; 8 bases match TRBD1. Germline assignment: CDR1 SGHAT and CDR2 FQNNGV. The CDR3 extends over 14 amino acids. Trimming cost V 4 bases and J 1 base; bases outside gene matches: 3. CDR3 residues: CASSWTGTSYEQYF. The CDR3 DNA reads TGTGCCAGCAGCTGGACAGGGACTTCCTACGAGCAGTACTTC.

V and J are TRBV7-8 and TRBJ1-3; D perhaps matches TRBD1 (6 bases). The CDR3 totals 16 residues. V was trimmed by 2 bases and J by 5 bases, leaving 16 bases between them. Germline V CDR1 and CDR2: SGHVS, FQNEAQ. CDR3 DNA sequence: TGTGCCAGCAGCTTACGGACAGCGCCACTACGAAACACCATATATTTT. This gives the protein CASSLRTAPLRNTIYF.